The clone carrying this T cell receptor (beta chain) has only a few counts. Antigen specificity is unknown. CDR1 is SNHLY, CDR2 FYNNEI, per germline. This CDR3 contains 15 residues. Trimming removed 10 bases from V and 5 bases from J, with 23 bases in between. Profiled with immunoSEQ multiplex PCR; TCRdb holds only in-frame clones, not every one. The repertoire holds 11,000 to 15,000 clones, just under 80% seen once, with 15% to 20% in the top ten. These data belong to a study of T cell repertoires in ileal Crohn's disease. Study-wide results and limits: Clonal expansions were more frequent in active smokers than non-smokers at surgery.

The sample was ileal tissue. The origin of this receptor is an adult with Crohn's disease. This chain joins TRBV2 and TRBJ2-5; D may be TRBD2 (6 bases). CDR3 sequence reads: CATKRGGREPETQYF. Here the CDR3 DNA reads TGTGCCACCAAAAGGGGTGGGCGGGAACCGGAGACCCAGTACTTC.